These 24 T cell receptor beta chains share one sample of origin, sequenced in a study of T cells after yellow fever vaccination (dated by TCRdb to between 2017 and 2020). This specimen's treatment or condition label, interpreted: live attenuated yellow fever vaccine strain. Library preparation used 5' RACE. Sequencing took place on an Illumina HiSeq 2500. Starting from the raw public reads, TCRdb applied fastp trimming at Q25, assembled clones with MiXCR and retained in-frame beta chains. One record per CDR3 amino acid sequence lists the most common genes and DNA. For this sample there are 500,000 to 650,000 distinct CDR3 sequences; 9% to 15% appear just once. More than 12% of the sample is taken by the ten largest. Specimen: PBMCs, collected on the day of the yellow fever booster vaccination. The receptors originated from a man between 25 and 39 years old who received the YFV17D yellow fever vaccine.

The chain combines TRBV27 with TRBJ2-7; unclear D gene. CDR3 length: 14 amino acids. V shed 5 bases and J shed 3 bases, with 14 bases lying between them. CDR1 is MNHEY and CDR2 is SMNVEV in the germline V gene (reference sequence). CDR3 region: CASSPRPPDYEQYF. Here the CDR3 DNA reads TGTGCCAGCAGTCCCCGCCCTCCAGACTACGAGCAGTACTTC.

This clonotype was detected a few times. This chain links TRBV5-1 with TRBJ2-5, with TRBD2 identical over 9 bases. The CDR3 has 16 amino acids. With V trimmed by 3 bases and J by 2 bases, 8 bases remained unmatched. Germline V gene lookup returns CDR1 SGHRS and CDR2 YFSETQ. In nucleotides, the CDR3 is TGCGCCAGCAGCTCGGTAGCGGGAGTTGGACAAGAGACCCAGTACTTC. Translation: CASSSVAGVGQETQYF.

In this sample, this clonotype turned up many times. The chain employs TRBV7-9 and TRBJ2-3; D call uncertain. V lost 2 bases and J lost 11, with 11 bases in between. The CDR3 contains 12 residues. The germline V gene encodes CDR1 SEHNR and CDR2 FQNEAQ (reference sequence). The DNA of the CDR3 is TGTGCCAGCAGCTTACAGGCCGTAGGGCAGTATTTT. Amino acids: CASSLQAVGQYF.

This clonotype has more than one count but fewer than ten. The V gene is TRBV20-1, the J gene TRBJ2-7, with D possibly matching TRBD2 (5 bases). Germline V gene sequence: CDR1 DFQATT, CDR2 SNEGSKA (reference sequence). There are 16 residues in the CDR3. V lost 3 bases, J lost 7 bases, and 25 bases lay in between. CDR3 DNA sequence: TGCAGTGCTAGTAACATGGGGAAGGACTCCGGGATTGAGCAGTACTTC. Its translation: CSASNMGKDSGIEQYF.

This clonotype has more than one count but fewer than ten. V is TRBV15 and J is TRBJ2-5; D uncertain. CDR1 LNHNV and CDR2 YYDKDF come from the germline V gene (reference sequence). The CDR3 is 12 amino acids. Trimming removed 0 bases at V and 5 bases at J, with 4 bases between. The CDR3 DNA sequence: TGTGCCACCAGCAGAGACGGGGAGACCCAGTACTTC. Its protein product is CATSRDGETQYF.

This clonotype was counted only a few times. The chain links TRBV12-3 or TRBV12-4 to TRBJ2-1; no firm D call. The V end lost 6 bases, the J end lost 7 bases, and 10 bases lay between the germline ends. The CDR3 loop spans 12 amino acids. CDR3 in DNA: TGTGCCAGCAGCCATCGAATGAATGAGCAGTTCTTC. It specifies CASSHRMNEQFF.

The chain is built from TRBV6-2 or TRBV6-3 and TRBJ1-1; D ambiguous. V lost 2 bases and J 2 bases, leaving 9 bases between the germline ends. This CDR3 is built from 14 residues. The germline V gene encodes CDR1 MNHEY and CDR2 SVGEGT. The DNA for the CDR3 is TGTGCCAGCAGTTACCGGGCCGTTAACACTGAAGCTTTCTTT. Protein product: CASSYRAVNTEAFF.

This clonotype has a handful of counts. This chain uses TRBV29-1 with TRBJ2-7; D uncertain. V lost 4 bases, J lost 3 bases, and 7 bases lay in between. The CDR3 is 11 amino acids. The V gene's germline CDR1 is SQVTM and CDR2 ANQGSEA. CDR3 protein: CSVGRIYEQYF. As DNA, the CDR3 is TGCAGCGTTGGCCGGATCTACGAGCAGTACTTC.

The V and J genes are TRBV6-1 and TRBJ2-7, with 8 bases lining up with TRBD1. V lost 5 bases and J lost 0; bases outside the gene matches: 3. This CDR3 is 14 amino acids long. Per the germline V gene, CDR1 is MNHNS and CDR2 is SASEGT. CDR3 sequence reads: CASSRTGFSYEQYF. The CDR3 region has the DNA TGTGCCAGCAGTAGGACAGGGTTCTCCTACGAGCAGTACTTC.

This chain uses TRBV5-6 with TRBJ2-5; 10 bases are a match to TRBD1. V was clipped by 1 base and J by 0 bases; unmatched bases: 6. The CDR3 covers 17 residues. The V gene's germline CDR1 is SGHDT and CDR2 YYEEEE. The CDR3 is CASSLRDRGPNQETQYF. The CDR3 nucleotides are TGTGCCAGCAGCTTGAGGGACAGGGGACCCAACCAAGAGACCCAGTACTTC.

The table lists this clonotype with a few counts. CDR3 sequence: CASTSGGRGELSEQFF. CDR3 DNA: TGTGCCAGCACCTCGGGTGGGAGGGGGGAACTCAGTGAGCAGTTCTTC. J is TRBJ2-1 and V is TRBV5-4, with D perhaps TRBD2 (7 bases). Germline CDR1 and CDR2: SGHNT and YYREEE (reference sequence). The CDR3 totals 16 residues. V dropped 6 bases and J dropped 9 bases, with 25 bases sitting between them.

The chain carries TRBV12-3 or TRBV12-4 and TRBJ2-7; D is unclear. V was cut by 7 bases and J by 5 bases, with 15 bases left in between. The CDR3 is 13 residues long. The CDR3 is CASNLGPGDEQYF. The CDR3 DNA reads TGTGCCAGCAACCTCGGGCCTGGGGACGAGCAGTACTTC.

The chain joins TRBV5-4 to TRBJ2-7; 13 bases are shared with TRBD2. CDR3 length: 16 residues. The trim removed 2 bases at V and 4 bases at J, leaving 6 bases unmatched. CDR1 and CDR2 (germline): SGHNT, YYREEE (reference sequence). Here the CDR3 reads CASSFTSGRAEYEQYF. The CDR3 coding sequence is TGTGCCAGCAGCTTCACTAGCGGGAGGGCGGAGTACGAGCAGTACTTC.

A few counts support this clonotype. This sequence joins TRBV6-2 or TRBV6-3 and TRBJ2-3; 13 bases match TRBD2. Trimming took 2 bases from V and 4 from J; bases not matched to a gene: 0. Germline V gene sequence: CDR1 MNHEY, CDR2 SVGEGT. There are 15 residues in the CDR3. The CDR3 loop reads CASSYGLAGADTQYF. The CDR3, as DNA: TGTGCCAGCAGTTACGGACTAGCGGGAGCAGATACGCAGTATTTT.

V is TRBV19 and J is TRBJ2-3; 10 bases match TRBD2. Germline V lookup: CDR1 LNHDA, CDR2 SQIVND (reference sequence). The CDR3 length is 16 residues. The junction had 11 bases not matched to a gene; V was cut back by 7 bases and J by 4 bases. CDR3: CASTGRASGSSDTQYF. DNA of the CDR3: TGTGCCAGTACCGGTCGGGCTAGCGGGAGTTCAGATACGCAGTATTTT.

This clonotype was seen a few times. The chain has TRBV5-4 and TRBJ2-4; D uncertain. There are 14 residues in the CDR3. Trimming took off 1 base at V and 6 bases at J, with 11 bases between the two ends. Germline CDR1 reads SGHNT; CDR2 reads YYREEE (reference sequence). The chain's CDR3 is CASSLYLGTNIQYF. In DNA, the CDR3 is TGTGCCAGCAGCTTGTATTTAGGAACAAACATTCAGTACTTC. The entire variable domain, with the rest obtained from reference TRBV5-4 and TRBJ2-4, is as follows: ETGVTQSPTHLIKTRGQQVTLRCSSQSGHNTVSWYQQALGQGPQFIFQYYREEENGRGNFPPRFSGLQFPNYSSELNVNALELDDSALYLCASSLYLGTNIQYFGAGTRLSVL.

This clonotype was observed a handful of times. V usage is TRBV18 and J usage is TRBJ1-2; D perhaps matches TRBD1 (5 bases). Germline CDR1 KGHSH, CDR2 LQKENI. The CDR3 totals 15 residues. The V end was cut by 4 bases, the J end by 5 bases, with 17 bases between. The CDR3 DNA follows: TGTGCCAGCTCACTAAAAACAGGAAACTTATATGGCTACACCTTC. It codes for CASSLKTGNLYGYTF.

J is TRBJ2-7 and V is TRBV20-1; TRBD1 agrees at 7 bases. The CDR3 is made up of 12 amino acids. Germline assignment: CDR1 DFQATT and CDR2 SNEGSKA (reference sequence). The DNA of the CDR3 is TGCACCACGGGACAGCAGAAATACGAGCAGTACTTC. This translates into CTTGQQKYEQYF.

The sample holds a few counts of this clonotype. The CDR3 sequence: CAISASGSSGSQETQYF. The CDR3 DNA is TGTGCCATCAGTGCCTCGGGATCTAGCGGGTCCCAAGAGACCCAGTACTTC. The chain employs TRBV10-3 and TRBJ2-5; 8 bases match TRBD2. Germline V lookup: CDR1 ENHRY, CDR2 SYGVKD. The J segment lost 1 base and the V segment lost 4 bases, leaving 11 bases of the junction unmatched. The CDR3 spans 17 residues.

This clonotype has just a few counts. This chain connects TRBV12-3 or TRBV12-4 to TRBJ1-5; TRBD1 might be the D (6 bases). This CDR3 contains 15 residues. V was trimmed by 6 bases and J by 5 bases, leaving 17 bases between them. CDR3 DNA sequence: TGTGCCAGCAGCGTCGGGGGGCGCGTTCATCAGCCCCAGCATTTT. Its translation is CASSVGGRVHQPQHF.

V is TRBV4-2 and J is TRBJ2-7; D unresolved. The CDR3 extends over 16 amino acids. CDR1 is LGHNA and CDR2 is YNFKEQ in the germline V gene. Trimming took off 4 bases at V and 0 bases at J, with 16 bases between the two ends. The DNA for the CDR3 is TGTGCCAGCAGCCCACTCTCTAAGGGCAGCTCCTACGAGCAGTACTTC. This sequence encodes CASSPLSKGSSYEQYF.

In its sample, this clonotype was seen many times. This CDR3 is CASSLATNTGELFF. CDR3 nucleotide sequence: TGTGCCAGCAGCTTAGCGACGAACACCGGGGAGCTGTTTTTT. The gene calls are TRBV7-2 and TRBJ2-2; unclear D gene. V was clipped by 0 bases and J by 0 bases, with 2 bases between them. CDR1 is SGHTA and CDR2 is FQGNSA in the germline V gene. The CDR3 is 14 residues long.

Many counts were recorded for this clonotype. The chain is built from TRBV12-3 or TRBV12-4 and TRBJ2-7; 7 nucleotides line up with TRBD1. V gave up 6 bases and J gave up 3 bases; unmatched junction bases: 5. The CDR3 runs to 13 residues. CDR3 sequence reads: CASRGTENYEQYF. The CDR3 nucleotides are TGTGCCAGCAGGGGGACAGAGAACTACGAGCAGTACTTC.

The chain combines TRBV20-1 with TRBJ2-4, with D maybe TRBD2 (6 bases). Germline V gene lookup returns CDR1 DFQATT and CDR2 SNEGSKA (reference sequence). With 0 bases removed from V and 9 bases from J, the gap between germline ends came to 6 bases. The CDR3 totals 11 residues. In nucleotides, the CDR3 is TGCAGTGCTAGAGAGGAGGGCATTCAGTACTTC. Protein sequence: CSAREEGIQYF.